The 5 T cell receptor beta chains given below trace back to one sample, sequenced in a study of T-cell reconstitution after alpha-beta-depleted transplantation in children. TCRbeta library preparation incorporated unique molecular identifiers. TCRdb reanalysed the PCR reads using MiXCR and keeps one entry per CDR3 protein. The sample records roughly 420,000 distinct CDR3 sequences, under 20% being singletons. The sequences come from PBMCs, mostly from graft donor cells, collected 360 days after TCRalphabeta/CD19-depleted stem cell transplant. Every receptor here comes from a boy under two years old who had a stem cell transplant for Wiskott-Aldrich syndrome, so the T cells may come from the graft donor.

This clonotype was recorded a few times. The CDR3 DNA is TGTGCCAGCAGCTTGGACACCTACACCGGGGAGCTGTTTTTT. Translating gives CASSLDTYTGELFF. This rearrangement joins TRBV7-2 to TRBJ2-2; tentatively, D is TRBD1 (5 bases). The length of the CDR3 is 14 residues. Per the germline V gene, CDR1 is SGHTA and CDR2 is FQGNSA. Trimming took off 3 bases at V and 3 bases at J, with 8 bases between the two ends. Looking up the rest from reference TRBV7-2 and TRBJ2-2 gives the full variable domain: GAGVSQSPSNKVTEKGKDVELRCDPISGHTALYWYRQSLGQGLEFLIYFQGNSAPDKSGLPSDRFSAERTGGSVSTLTIQRTQQEDSAVYLCASSLDTYTGELFFGEGSRLTVL.

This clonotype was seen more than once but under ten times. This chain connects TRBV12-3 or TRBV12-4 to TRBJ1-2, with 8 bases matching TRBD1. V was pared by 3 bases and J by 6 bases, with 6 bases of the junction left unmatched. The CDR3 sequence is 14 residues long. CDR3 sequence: CASSFRQGRNGYTF. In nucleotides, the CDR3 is TGTGCCAGCAGTTTCCGACAGGGGCGGAATGGCTACACCTTC.

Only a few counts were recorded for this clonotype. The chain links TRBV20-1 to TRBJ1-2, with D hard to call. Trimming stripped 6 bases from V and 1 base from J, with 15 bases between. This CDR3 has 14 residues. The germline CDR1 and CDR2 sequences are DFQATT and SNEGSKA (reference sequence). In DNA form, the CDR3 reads TGCAGTGCCTCAAAAACACGGTTTAACTATGGCTACACCTTC. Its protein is CSASKTRFNYGYTF.

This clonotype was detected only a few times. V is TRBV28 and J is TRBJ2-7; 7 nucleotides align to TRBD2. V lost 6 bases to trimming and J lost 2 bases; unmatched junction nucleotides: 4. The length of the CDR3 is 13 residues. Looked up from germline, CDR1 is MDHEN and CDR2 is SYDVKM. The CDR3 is CASRAGTTYEQYF. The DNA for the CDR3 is TGTGCCAGCAGGGCAGGGACTACCTACGAGCAGTACTTC.

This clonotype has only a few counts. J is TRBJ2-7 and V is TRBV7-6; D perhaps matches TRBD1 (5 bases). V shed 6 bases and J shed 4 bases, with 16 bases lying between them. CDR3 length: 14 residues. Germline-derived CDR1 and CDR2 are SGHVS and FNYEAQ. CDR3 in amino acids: CASSHNPGFYEQYF. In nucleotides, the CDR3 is TGTGCCAGCAGTCACAATCCAGGGTTTTACGAGCAGTACTTC.